The 11 T cell receptor beta chains below all came from one sample that was sequenced in a study of T cells after yellow fever vaccination. TCRdb ran MiXCR on the 5' RACE reads and lists one entry per CDR3 protein. The data contain 500,000 to 650,000 distinct CDR3 sequences, about a sixth of them singletons. The starting material was PBMCs, obtained 5 to 6 days after the first yellow fever vaccination. The source of these receptors is a man younger than 35 who received the YFV17D yellow fever vaccine.

CDR3 sequence (DNA): TGTGCCAGCTCACCAAGCGGGGGGGGTTTCTACAATGAGCAGTTCTTC. Encoded protein: CASSPSGGGFYNEQFF. The chain is built from TRBV18 and TRBJ2-1, with 10 nucleotides matching TRBD2. The CDR3 is made up of 16 amino acids. Germline loops: CDR1 KGHSH, CDR2 LQKENI. V dropped 2 bases and J dropped 3; count of bases not matched to a gene: 4.

This clonotype appeared a few times. The V gene is TRBV5-6, the J gene TRBJ1-6; weak D call: TRBD1 (5 bases). V gave up 3 bases and J gave up 6 bases, with 22 bases separating them. From germline, CDR1 is SGHDT and CDR2 YYEEEE. The CDR3 length is 18 residues. CDR3 sequence reads: CASSSRGAVSPSNSPLHF. Here the CDR3 DNA reads TGTGCCAGCAGCTCTCGTGGGGCCGTATCTCCCTCTAATTCACCCCTCCACTTT.

This chain joins TRBV20-1 and TRBJ2-7, with D perhaps given as TRBD1 or TRBD2 (7 bases each). Germline CDR1 reads DFQATT; CDR2 reads SNEGSKA (reference sequence). The CDR3 length is 14 residues. Between the trimmed V and J ends, which lost 6 bases and 5 bases, there was a span of 20 bases. The CDR3 sequence: CSASINRGGNEQYF. For the CDR3, the DNA is TGCAGTGCCAGTATAAACAGGGGAGGGAACGAGCAGTACTTC.

This clonotype was observed a handful of times. The V gene is TRBV7-3, the J gene TRBJ2-1; a weak D match, TRBD1 (7 bases). This CDR3 comprises 14 residues. Deletions cut 8 bases from V and 1 base from J, with 12 bases between. Per the germline V gene, CDR1 is SGHTA and CDR2 is FQGTGA. The CDR3 DNA reads TGTGCCAGCTCCGCAGGGGGGTCCTACAATGAGCAGTTCTTC. This sequence encodes CASSAGGSYNEQFF.

The CDR3 is CASSKQGADYNEQFF. CDR3 sequence (DNA): TGTGCCAGCAGCAAACAGGGGGCTGACTACAATGAGCAGTTCTTC. The J gene is TRBJ2-1, the V gene TRBV3-1; 9 bases line up with TRBD1. V dropped 5 bases and J dropped 3; count of bases not matched to a gene: 5. Germline lookup yields CDR1 LGHDT and CDR2 YNNKEL (reference sequence). The CDR3 totals 15 residues.

The chain employs TRBV5-1 and TRBJ2-3, with 10 nucleotides matching TRBD1. Germline loops: CDR1 SGHRS, CDR2 YFSETQ. After removal of 4 bases from V and 5 bases from J, the junction contained 10 bases not matched to a gene. The CDR3 runs 16 residues. The CDR3 DNA is TGCGCCAGCAGCCCGGCCGGGACAGGGGTTGGAGATACGCAGTATTTT. Translation: CASSPAGTGVGDTQYF.

This chain links TRBV6-1 with TRBJ2-1; no clear D gene. Germline CDR1 is MNHNS and CDR2 is SASEGT. This CDR3 region has 13 residues. Trimming took 6 bases from V and 4 from J, leaving 10 bases between them. The CDR3 protein is CASRLNLYNEQFF. CDR3 sequence (DNA): TGTGCCAGCAGACTAAACTTGTACAATGAGCAGTTCTTC.

This clonotype was seen more than once but under ten times. The V call is TRBV29-1, the J call TRBJ1-4, with D possibly matching TRBD1 (5 bases). The CDR3 runs to 11 residues. Germline CDR1 SQVTM, CDR2 ANQGSEA. Trimming removed 6 bases from V and 11 bases from J, with 13 bases in between. CDR3 residues: CSVLTGVKLFF. CDR3 sequence (DNA): TGCAGCGTCCTGACGGGGGTCAAACTGTTTTTT.

This clonotype was observed a handful of times. The chain carries TRBV10-3 and TRBJ2-5; D might be TRBD1 (6 bases). The V and J ends lost 3 bases and 2 bases respectively, with 16 bases between them. This CDR3 has 16 residues. Germline CDR1 reads ENHRY; CDR2 reads SYGVKD. The DNA of the CDR3 is TGTGCCATCAGTGAAAAGGGGGTACCAAGACAAGAGACCCAGTACTTC. This translates into CAISEKGVPRQETQYF.

This clonotype has ten or more counts. The rearrangement links TRBV12-3 or TRBV12-4 to TRBJ2-7, with D possibly being TRBD1 (6 bases). This CDR3 spans 13 amino acids. Trimming removed 6 bases from V and 4 bases from J, with 13 bases in between. DNA for the CDR3: TGTGCCAGCAGGCCAACAGGGACGTACGAGCAGTACGTC. Encoded protein: CASRPTGTYEQYV.

There are a few counts of this clonotype. The V gene is TRBV5-1, the J gene TRBJ1-5, with D possibly being TRBD1 (5 bases). The CDR3 sequence is 15 residues long. V was clipped by 4 bases and J by 5 bases, with 16 bases between them. Germline V gene data show CDR1 as SGHRS and CDR2 as YFSETQ. The CDR3, as DNA: TGCGCCAGCAGCACTGGGGACCGTACGGATCAGCCCCAGCATTTT. It encodes CASSTGDRTDQPQHF.